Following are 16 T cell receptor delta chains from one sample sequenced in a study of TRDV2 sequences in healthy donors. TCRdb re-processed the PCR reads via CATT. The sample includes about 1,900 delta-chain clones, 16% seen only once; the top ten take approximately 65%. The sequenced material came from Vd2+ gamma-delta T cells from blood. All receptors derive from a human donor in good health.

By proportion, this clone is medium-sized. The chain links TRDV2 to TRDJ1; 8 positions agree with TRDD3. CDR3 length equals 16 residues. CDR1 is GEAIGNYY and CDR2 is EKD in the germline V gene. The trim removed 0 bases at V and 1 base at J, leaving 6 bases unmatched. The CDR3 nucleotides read TGTGCCTGTGACACCCTACTGGGGGCTAGCACCGATAAACTCATCTTT. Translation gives CACDTLLGASTDKLIF.

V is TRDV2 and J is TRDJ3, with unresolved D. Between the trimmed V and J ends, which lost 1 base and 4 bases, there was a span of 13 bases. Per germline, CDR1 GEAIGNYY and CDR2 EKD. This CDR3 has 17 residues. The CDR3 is CACDTLRSLWDTRQMFF. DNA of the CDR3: TGTGCCTGTGACACTCTGCGTTCTCTGTGGGACACCCGACAGATGTTTTTC.

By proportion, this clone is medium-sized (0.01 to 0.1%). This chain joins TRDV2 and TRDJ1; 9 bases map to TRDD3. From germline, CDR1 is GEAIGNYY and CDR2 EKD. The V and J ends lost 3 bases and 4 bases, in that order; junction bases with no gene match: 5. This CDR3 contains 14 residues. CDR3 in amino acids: CACDDLGDRDKLIF. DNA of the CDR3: TGTGCCTGTGACGATCTGGGGGATCGCGATAAACTCATCTTT.

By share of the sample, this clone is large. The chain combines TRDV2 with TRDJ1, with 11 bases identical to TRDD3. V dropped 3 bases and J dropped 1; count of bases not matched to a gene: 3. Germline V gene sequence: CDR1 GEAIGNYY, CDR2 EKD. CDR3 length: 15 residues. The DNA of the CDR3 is TGTGCCTGTGACCTACTGGGGGATAGCACCGATAAACTCATCTTT. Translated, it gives CACDLLGDSTDKLIF.

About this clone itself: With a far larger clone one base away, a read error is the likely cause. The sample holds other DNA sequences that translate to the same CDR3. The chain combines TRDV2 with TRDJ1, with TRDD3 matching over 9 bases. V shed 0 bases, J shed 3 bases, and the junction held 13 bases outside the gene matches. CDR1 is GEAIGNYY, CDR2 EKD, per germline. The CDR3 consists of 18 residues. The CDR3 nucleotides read TGTGCCTGTGACACCGTCGGGCCTCTGGGGGATCGATCCGATAAACTCATCTTT. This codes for CACDTVGPLGDRSDKLIF.

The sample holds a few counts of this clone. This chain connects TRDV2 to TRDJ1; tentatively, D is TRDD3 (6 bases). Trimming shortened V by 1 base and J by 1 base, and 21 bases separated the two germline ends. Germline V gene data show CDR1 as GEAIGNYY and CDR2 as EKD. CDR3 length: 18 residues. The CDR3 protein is CACDTLRQTGRGTDKLIF. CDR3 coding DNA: TGTGCCTGTGACACTCTGCGTCAGACTGGGCGGGGCACCGATAAACTCATCTTT.

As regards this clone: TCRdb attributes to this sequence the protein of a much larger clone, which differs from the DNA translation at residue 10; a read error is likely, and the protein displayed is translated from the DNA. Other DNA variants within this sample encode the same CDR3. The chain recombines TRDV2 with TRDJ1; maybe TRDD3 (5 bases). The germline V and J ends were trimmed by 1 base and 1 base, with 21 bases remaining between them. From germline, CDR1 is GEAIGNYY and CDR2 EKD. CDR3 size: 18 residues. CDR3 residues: CACDTLRQTRGPTDKLIF. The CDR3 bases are TGTGCCTGTGACACTCTGCGTCAGACTAGGGGACCCACCGATAAACTCATCTTT.

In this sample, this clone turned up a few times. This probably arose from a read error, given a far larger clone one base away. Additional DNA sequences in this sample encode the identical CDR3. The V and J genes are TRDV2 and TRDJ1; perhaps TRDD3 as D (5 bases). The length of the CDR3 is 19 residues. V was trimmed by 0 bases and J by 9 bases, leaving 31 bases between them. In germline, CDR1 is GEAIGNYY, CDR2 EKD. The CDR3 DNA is TGTGCCTGTGACACCGTCCAAGGGGGTCCAGTGACCGGATCTTCTCAACTCATCTTT. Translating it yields CACDTVQGGPVTGSSQLIF.

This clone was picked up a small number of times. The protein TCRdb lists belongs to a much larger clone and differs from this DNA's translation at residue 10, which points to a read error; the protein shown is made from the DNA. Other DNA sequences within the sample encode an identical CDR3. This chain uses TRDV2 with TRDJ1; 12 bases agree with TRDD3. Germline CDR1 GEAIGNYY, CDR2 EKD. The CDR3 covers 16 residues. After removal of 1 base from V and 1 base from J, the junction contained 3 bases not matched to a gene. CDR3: CACDTLGDTTTDKLIF. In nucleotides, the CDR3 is TGTGCCTGTGACACGCTGGGGGATACGACCACCGATAAACTCATCTTT.

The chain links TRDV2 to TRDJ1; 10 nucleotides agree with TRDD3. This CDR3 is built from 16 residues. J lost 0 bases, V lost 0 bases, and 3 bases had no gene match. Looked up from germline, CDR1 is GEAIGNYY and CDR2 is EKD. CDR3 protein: CACDTVTGGYTDKLIF. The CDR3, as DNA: TGTGCCTGTGACACCGTTACTGGGGGATACACCGATAAACTCATCTTT.

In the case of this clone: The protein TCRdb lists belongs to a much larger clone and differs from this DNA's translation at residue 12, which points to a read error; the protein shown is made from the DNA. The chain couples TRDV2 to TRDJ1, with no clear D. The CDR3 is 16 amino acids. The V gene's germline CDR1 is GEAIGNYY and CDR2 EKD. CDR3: CACDTVLGQYTVKLIF. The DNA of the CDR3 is TGTGCCTGTGACACCGTGTTGGGACAATACACCGTTAAACTCATCTTT.

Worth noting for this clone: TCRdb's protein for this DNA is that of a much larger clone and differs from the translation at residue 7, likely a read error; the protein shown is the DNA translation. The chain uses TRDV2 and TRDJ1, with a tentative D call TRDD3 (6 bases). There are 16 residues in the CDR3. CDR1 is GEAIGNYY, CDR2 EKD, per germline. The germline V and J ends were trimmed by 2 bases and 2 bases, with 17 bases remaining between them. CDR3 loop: CACDILWDIDTDKLIF. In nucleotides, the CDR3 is TGTGCCTGTGACATACTGTGGGATATCGATACCGATAAACTCATCTTT.

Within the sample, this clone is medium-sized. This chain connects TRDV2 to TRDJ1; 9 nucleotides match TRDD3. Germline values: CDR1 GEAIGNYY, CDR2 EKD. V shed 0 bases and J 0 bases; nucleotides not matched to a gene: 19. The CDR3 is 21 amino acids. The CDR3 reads CACDTVPSGGLGDRYTDKLIF. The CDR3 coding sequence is TGTGCCTGTGACACCGTTCCTTCGGGGGGACTGGGGGACCGGTACACCGATAAACTCATCTTT.

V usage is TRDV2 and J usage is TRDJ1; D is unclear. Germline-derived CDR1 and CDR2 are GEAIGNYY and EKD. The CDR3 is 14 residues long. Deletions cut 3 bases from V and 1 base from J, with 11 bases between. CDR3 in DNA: TGTGCCTGTGACGGGGTGGGACCCACCGATAAACTCATCTTT. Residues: CACDGVGPTDKLIF.

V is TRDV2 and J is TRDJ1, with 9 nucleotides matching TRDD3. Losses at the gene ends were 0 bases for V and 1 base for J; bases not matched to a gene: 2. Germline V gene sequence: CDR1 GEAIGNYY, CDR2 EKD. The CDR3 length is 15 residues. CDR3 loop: CACDTLGDLTDKLIF. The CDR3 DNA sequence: TGTGCCTGTGACACCCTGGGGGATCTCACCGATAAACTCATCTTT.

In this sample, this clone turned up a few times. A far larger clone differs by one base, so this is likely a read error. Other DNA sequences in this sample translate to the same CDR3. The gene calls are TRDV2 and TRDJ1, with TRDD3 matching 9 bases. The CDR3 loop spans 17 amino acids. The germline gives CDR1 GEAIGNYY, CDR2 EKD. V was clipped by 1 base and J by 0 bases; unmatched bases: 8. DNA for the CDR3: TGTGCCTGTGACACGATGGGGGATATGTTGTACACCGATAAACTCATCTTT. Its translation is CACDTMGDMLYTDKLIF.